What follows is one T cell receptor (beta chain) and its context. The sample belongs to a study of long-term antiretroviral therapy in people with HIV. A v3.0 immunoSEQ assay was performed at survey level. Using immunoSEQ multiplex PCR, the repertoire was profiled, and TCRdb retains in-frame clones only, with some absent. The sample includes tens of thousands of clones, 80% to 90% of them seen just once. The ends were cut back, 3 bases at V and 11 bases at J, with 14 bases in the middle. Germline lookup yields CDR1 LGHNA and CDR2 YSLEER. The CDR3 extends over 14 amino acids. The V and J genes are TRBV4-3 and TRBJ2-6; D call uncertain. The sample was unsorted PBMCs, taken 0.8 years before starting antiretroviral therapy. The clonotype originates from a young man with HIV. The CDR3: CASSQTTLRDVLTF. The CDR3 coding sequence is TGCGCCAGCAGCCAGACGACACTCCGTGACGTCCTGACTTTC.